Following are 17 T cell receptor beta chains from one sample sequenced in a study of blood T cell repertoires in COVID-19. Clones were read by immunoSEQ multiplex PCR, and TCRdb kept only the in-frame ones, dropping some. The table lists a few hundred thousand clones, 75% to 90% of them singletons, with 1.1% in the top ten. Source material: PBMCs or T cells enriched from blood (not recorded which). The origin of the receptors is a man aged 25 to 40 who had recovered from COVID-19.

V and J are TRBV5-5 and TRBJ2-7; 8 positions agree with TRBD1. Germline loops: CDR1 SGHKS, CDR2 YYEKEE (reference sequence). CDR3 size: 15 residues. V was pared by 0 bases and J by 1 base, with 3 bases of the junction left unmatched. The CDR3 region has the DNA TGTGCCAGCAGCTTGGTGGGACAGGCTTCCTACGAGCAGTACTTC. Protein product: CASSLVGQASYEQYF.

This sequence joins TRBV28 and TRBJ1-5; D may be TRBD1 (6 bases). CDR1 MDHEN and CDR2 SYDVKM come from the germline V gene. The germline V and J ends were trimmed by 6 bases and 0 bases, with 21 bases remaining between them. The CDR3 loop spans 18 amino acids. The CDR3, as DNA: TGTGCCAGCAGATCGCAGGGGCGAGTCGTATATAGCAATCAGCCCCAGCATTTT. Its protein product is CASRSQGRVVYSNQPQHF.

This chain links TRBV28 with TRBJ2-2, with 7 nucleotides matching TRBD1. The V gene's germline CDR1 is MDHEN and CDR2 SYDVKM. V trimming: 2 bases; J trimming: 8 bases; junction bases outside the gene matches: 11. The CDR3 has 16 residues. CDR3 sequence: CASSLRATGKSGELFF. CDR3 DNA: TGTGCCAGCAGTTTAAGGGCGACAGGGAAGTCTGGGGAGCTGTTTTTT.

This chain joins TRBV24-1 and TRBJ1-5; D uncertain. The CDR3 is made up of 17 amino acids. The germline CDR1 and CDR2 sequences are KGHDR and SFDVKD. V lost 0 bases and J lost 0, with 11 bases in between. Here the CDR3 DNA reads TGTGCCACCAGTGATTTGATAGTCGCCCATAGCAATCAGCCCCAGCATTTT. This sequence encodes CATSDLIVAHSNQPQHF.

The chain's CDR3 is CASSQGTGQGETQYF. The CDR3 bases are TGTGCCAGCAGCCAGGGGACAGGGCAGGGGGAGACCCAGTACTTC. The chain carries TRBV3-1 (or the pseudogene TRBV3-2) and TRBJ2-5, with 9 bases that match TRBD1. The CDR3 covers 15 residues. The trim removed 3 bases at V and 5 bases at J, leaving 7 bases unmatched. Germline-derived CDR1 and CDR2 are LGHDT and YNNKEL (reference sequence).

The V gene is TRBV11-2, the J gene TRBJ2-1; 7 nucleotides agree with TRBD2. Germline lookup yields CDR1 SGHAT and CDR2 FQNNGV. J was trimmed by 6 bases and V by 1 base; bases with no gene match: 3. The CDR3 extends over 14 amino acids. As DNA, the CDR3 is TGTGCCAGCAGCTTAGTATCTAGCGGCAATGAGCAGTTCTTC. This sequence encodes CASSLVSSGNEQFF.

The chain uses TRBV3-1 (or the pseudogene TRBV3-2) and TRBJ2-2; 8 bases line up with TRBD1. Germline CDR1 reads LGHDT; CDR2 reads YNNKEL (reference sequence). This CDR3 has 18 residues. J gave up 3 bases and V 0 bases, and 9 bases lay outside the gene matches. The CDR3 loop is CASSQDVGAGGHTGELFF. For the CDR3, the DNA is TGTGCCAGCAGCCAAGACGTAGGAGCAGGGGGCCACACCGGGGAGCTGTTTTTT.

The chain couples TRBV18 to TRBJ2-3; the match to TRBD2 covers 11 bases. CDR1 is KGHSH, CDR2 LQKENI, per germline. The CDR3 is 15 amino acids. Unmatched junction bases numbered 3, after V lost 3 bases and J lost 4 bases. The CDR3 loop reads CASSPLAGGSDTQYF. The CDR3 coding sequence is TGTGCCAGCTCACCTCTAGCGGGAGGATCAGATACGCAGTATTTT. Using reference TRBV18 and TRBJ2-3 for the parts outside the CDR3, the full variable domain is NAGVMQNPRHLVRRRGQEARLRCSPMKGHSHVYWYRQLPEEGLKFMVYLQKENIIDESGMPKERFSAEFPKEGPSILRIQQVVRGDSAAYFCASSPLAGGSDTQYFGPGTRLTVL.

V is TRBV18 and J is TRBJ2-5, with D perhaps TRBD2 (6 bases). CDR1 and CDR2 from the germline V gene are KGHSH and LQKENI. Trimming took off 3 bases at V and 5 bases at J, with 13 bases between the two ends. The CDR3 is 14 residues long. The chain's CDR3 is CASSPVSEGETQYF. CDR3 nucleotide sequence: TGTGCCAGCTCACCCGTATCGGAGGGGGAGACCCAGTACTTC.

The V call is TRBV5-1, the J call TRBJ1-1; 8 nucleotides align to TRBD1. The V and J ends lost 4 bases and 5 bases, in that order; junction bases with no gene match: 7. The length of the CDR3 is 14 residues. Germline V gene lookup returns CDR1 SGHRS and CDR2 YFSETQ. The CDR3 region is CASSMDRDYTEAFF. CDR3 bases: TGCGCCAGCAGCATGGACAGGGACTATACTGAAGCTTTCTTT.

The chain recombines TRBV21-1 with TRBJ2-7; the D segment call TRBD2 is taken from the table without a DNA check. TRBV21-1 is described as a pseudogene. The CDR3 spans 14 residues. The CDR3 is CAGIGGSGSYEQYF. DNA of the CDR3: TGTGCCGGAATAGGCGGGAGTGGGTCCTACGAGCAGTACTTC.

Regarding this clone: In the same sample, other DNA sequences code for this CDR3. V gene TRBV12-3 or TRBV12-4 combines with J gene TRBJ2-7, with D possibly being TRBD1 (6 bases). V lost 4 bases to trimming and J lost 3 bases, with 7 bases between them. This CDR3 region has 12 residues. Written as DNA, the CDR3 is TGTGCCAGCAGTTCGGACAGCTACGAGCAGTACTTC. It translates to CASSSDSYEQYF.

The chain is built from TRBV13 and TRBJ2-3; D is ambiguous. This CDR3 spans 12 amino acids. CDR1 is PRHDT and CDR2 is FYEKMQ in the germline V gene (reference sequence). Trimming pared 5 bases from V and 4 bases from J, leaving 7 bases between. The chain's CDR3 is CASSPSSDTQYF. The CDR3 DNA sequence: TGTGCCAGCAGCCCTAGTTCAGATACGCAGTATTTT.

This clone was recorded a few times. V gene TRBV6-5 combines with J gene TRBJ2-3, with 10 bases lining up with TRBD2. Germline-derived CDR1 and CDR2 are MNHEY and SVGAGI. The junction had 8 bases not matched to a gene; V was cut back by 7 bases and J by 4 bases. This CDR3 comprises 15 residues. CDR3 bases: TGTGCCAGCAATCCCCTAGCGGGAGCGGCAGATACGCAGTATTTT. Translating it yields CASNPLAGAADTQYF.

This clone has more than one count but fewer than ten. The gene calls are TRBV9 and TRBJ1-2, with D possibly being TRBD1 (5 bases). Trimming pared 0 bases from V and 8 bases from J, leaving 17 bases between. This CDR3 has 15 amino acids. Germline V gene lookup returns CDR1 SGDLS and CDR2 YYNGEE. Written as DNA, the CDR3 is TGTGCCAGCAGCGTAGTGCAGGACAACTATGGAGGCTACACCTTC. Its translation is CASSVVQDNYGGYTF.

The CDR3 nucleotides are TGTGCCAGCAGCTTGGGGGTGACAGGGAAGGAGACCCAGTACTTC. It specifies CASSLGVTGKETQYF. V and J are TRBV5-5 and TRBJ2-5; 7 nucleotides align to TRBD1. Trimming took 0 bases from V and 5 from J; bases not matched to a gene: 7. The CDR3 extends over 15 amino acids. The germline gives CDR1 SGHKS, CDR2 YYEKEE (reference sequence). The full variable domain, with the rest looked up from reference TRBV5-5 and TRBJ2-5, is DAGVTQSPTHLIKTRGQQVTLRCSPISGHKSVSWYQQVLGQGPQFIFQYYEKEERGRGNFPDRFSARQFPNYSSELNVNALLLGDSALYLCASSLGVTGKETQYFGPGTRLLVL.

This clone occurred once. The sample holds other DNA sequences that translate to the same CDR3. V gene TRBV24-1 combines with J gene TRBJ2-5; 12 bases are shared with TRBD2. This CDR3 spans 17 amino acids. The V segment lost 3 bases and the J segment 1 base; nucleotides outside the gene matches: 5. Germline lookup yields CDR1 KGHDR and CDR2 SFDVKD. CDR3 protein: CATSDPGLAGPQETQYF. The CDR3 nucleotides read TGTGCCACCAGTGATCCCGGACTAGCGGGGCCCCAAGAGACCCAGTACTTC.